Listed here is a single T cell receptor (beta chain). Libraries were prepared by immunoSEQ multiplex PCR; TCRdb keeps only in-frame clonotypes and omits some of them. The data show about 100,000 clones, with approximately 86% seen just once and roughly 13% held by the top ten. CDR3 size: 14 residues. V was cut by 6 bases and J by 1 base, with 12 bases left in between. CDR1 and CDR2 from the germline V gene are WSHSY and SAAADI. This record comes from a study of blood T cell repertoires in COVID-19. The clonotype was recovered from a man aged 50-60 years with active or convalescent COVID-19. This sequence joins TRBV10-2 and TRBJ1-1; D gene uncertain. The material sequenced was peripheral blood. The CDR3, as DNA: TGCGCCAGCAGAAGGTTCGGGGAGAACACTGAAGCTTTCTTT. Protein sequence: CASRRFGENTEAFF.